This entry features one T cell receptor beta chain sequence. Its cognate antigen is unknown. PCR involved 60 Vbeta and 13 Jbeta primers. TCRdb's copy holds only in-frame clones and misses some; the assay was immunoSEQ multiplex PCR. Here the sample spans more than 100,000 clones, under 80% being singletons. The data were taken from a study of cytomegalovirus exposure and HLA in healthy donors. Study-wide results and limits: Donors belonging to an Asian-associated ancestry cluster reportedly showed fewer N-insertions in productive TCRs than the roughly 670-donor mean, according to what a later analysis found.

The V end lost 3 bases, the J end lost 5 bases, and 11 bases lay between the germline ends. CDR1 is MDHEN, CDR2 SYDVKM, per germline. The CDR3 is made up of 14 amino acids. The receptor was derived from a woman younger than 35 in good health and CMV-seropositive. The chain is built from TRBV28 and TRBJ2-1; D possibly corresponds to TRBD1 (5 bases). Sequenced input: PBMCs. The CDR3 nucleotides read TGTGCCAGCAGTTTTGGGGCGGTAAACAATGAGCAGTTCTTC. This sequence encodes CASSFGAVNNEQFF.